These 10 T cell receptor beta chains originate from one sample sequenced in a study of blood T cell repertoires in COVID-19. The table came from immunoSEQ multiplex PCR; TCRdb's copy has only in-frame clones and leaves some out. The repertoire holds over 150,000 clones, with approximately 90% as singletons. The specimen sequenced was peripheral blood. Receptors were obtained from a man over 45 with acute or convalescent COVID-19.

The chain couples TRBV29-1 to TRBJ1-5, with TRBD1 matching 7 bases. J gave up 0 bases and V 5 bases, and 4 bases lay outside the gene matches. This CDR3 has 14 residues. The germline CDR1 and CDR2 sequences are SQVTM and ANQGSEA. Written as DNA, the CDR3 is TGCAGCGTTACGACAGGGTATAGCAATCAGCCCCAGCATTTT. Its protein product is CSVTTGYSNQPQHF.

The rearrangement joins TRBV19 to TRBJ2-1; D possibly corresponds to TRBD1 (6 bases). CDR3 length: 15 residues. Germline loops: CDR1 LNHDA, CDR2 SQIVND (reference sequence). The V end was cut by 6 bases, the J end by 3 bases, with 15 bases between. CDR3 loop: CASRSQGSSYNEQFF. CDR3 DNA: TGTGCCAGTAGATCACAGGGATCAAGCTACAATGAGCAGTTCTTC.

This chain uses TRBV6-5 with TRBJ2-3; 7 positions agree with TRBD1. Germline CDR1 is MNHEY and CDR2 is SVGAGI. V shed 4 bases, J shed 5 bases, and the junction held 12 bases outside the gene matches. The CDR3 length is 16 residues. The CDR3 is CASSFHYGGQLDTQYF. The DNA for the CDR3 is TGTGCCAGCAGTTTCCACTATGGGGGACAGTTAGATACGCAGTATTTT.

The V and J genes are TRBV10-2 and TRBJ1-1; D gene unclear. V lost 4 bases and J 4 bases, leaving 10 bases between the germline ends. The CDR3 length is 13 residues. From germline, CDR1 is WSHSY and CDR2 SAAADI. CDR3 protein: CASSAQYATEAFF. DNA for the CDR3: TGCGCCAGCAGTGCGCAGTATGCCACTGAAGCTTTCTTT.

DNA of the CDR3: TGTGCCAGCAGTACGGGACAGAGCCTAAACAATGAGCAGTTCTTC. It specifies CASSTGQSLNNEQFF. The chain employs TRBV28 and TRBJ2-1, with TRBD1 matching over 7 bases. V lost 5 bases to trimming and J lost 5 bases; unmatched junction nucleotides: 9. The CDR3 has 15 residues. Germline V gives CDR1 MDHEN, CDR2 SYDVKM.

This clone came up many times. The chain couples TRBV27 to TRBJ2-3; a weak D match, TRBD2 (5 bases). The CDR3 is 16 residues long. CDR1 and CDR2 from the germline V gene are MNHEY and SMNVEV (reference sequence). The V gene lost 1 base and the J gene lost 2 bases, with 13 bases spanning the gap. CDR3 sequence reads: CASSLLGLANTDTQYF. The CDR3, as DNA: TGTGCCAGCAGTTTATTAGGGCTAGCAAACACAGATACGCAGTATTTT.

This clone was observed once. This chain uses TRBV19 with TRBJ1-2, with 7 bases that match TRBD1. V trimming: 5 bases; J trimming: 4 bases; junction bases outside the gene matches: 13. Per germline, CDR1 LNHDA and CDR2 SQIVND (reference sequence). CDR3 length equals 16 residues. The CDR3 sequence is CASSFRPGQRLYGYTF. As DNA, the CDR3 is TGTGCCAGTAGTTTTCGACCGGGACAGAGACTCTATGGCTACACCTTC.

The V gene is TRBV5-1, the J gene TRBJ2-1, with TRBD2 matching 8 bases. This CDR3 region has 13 residues. The V and J ends lost 1 base and 14 bases, in that order; junction bases with no gene match: 8. Germline loops: CDR1 SGHRS, CDR2 YFSETQ. The DNA for the CDR3 is TGCGCCAGCAGCTTGAAGTTAGCGGGGAATGAGTTCTTC. Encoded protein: CASSLKLAGNEFF.

The chain is built from TRBV20-1 and TRBJ1-1; D gene uncertain. The germline gives CDR1 DFQATT, CDR2 SNEGSKA (reference sequence). The CDR3 is made up of 11 amino acids. V shed 5 bases and J shed 7 bases, with 11 bases lying between them. DNA of the CDR3: TGCAGTGCTGGCGGTGCTGTTGAAGCTTTCTTT. It translates to CSAGGAVEAFF.

The rearrangement joins TRBV10-1 to TRBJ2-7; 7 bases map to TRBD1. The ends lost 2 bases at V and 2 bases at J; junction bases unmatched: 3. CDR1 and CDR2 (germline): WNHNN, SYGVQD (reference sequence). The CDR3 runs 14 residues. In DNA form, the CDR3 reads TGCGCCAGCAGTGAGGGGACAGCAGCCTACGAGCAGTACGTC. Encoded protein: CASSEGTAAYEQYV.